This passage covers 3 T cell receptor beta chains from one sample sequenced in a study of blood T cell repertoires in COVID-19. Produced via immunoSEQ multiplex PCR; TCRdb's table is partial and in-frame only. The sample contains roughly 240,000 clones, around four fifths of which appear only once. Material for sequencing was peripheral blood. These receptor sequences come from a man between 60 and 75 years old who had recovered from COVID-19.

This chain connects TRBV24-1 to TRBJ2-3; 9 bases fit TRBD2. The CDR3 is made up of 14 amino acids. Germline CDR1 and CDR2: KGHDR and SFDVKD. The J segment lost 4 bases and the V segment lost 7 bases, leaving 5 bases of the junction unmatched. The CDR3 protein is CATRSGGSADTQYF. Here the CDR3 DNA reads TGTGCCACCAGGAGCGGGGGGTCCGCAGATACGCAGTATTTT.

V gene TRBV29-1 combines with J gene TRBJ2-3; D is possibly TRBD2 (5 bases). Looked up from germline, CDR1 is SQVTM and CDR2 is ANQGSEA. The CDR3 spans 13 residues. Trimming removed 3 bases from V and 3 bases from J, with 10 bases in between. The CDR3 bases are TGCAGCGTTGACATAGCGACTACAGATACGCAGTATTTT. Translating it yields CSVDIATTDTQYF.

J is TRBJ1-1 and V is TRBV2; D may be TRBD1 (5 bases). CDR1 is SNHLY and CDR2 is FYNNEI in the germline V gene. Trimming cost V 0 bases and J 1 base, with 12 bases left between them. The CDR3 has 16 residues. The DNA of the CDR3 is TGTGCCAGCAGTGAAGCGTCTGGCAGGGCGAACACTGAAGCTTTCTTT. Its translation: CASSEASGRANTEAFF.